This T cell receptor (beta chain) was captured by sequencing in a study of blood T cell repertoires in COVID-19. Background on the study: Samples taken during acute and convalescent COVID-19 were collected in the United States, Italy and Spain. The analysed material was cDNA or gDNA that came from T cells, B-cell-depleted T cells, or PBMCs.

Clones were sequenced by immunoSEQ multiplex PCR, and TCRdb holds only the in-frame ones, with some missing. This table holds roughly 180,000 clones, roughly 81% found once. The Seattle patients joined while their infection was active and were tracked longitudinally afterward. The CDR3 is 13 amino acids. Germline lookup yields CDR1 LNHDA and CDR2 SQIVND (reference sequence). V was shortened by 3 bases and J by 5 bases, with 10 bases between the two germline ends. V is TRBV19 and J is TRBJ1-2, with D unclear. The sequencing input was peripheral blood. This receptor was obtained from a woman of 80 years or more with COVID-19, enrolled during active disease. As DNA, the CDR3 is TGTGCCAGTAGTATGTCAGTGTTTTATGGCTACACCTTC. Protein product: CASSMSVFYGYTF.